The next 24 T cell receptor beta chains were all read from a single sample in a study of T cell responses to AZD1222 COVID-19 vaccine. Profiling relied on immunoSEQ multiplex PCR, and the TCRdb table lists in-frame clones only, not all of them. Here the sample spans around 110,000 clones, 87% being singletons. The specimen was peripheral blood, collected 28 days after the second AZD1222 dose. The receptor set was obtained from an adult who received the AZD1222 COVID-19 vaccine.

The chain uses TRBV5-1 and TRBJ2-2, with D uncertain. Germline loops: CDR1 SGHRS, CDR2 YFSETQ. Deletions cut 4 bases from V and 4 bases from J, with 8 bases between. CDR3 length: 13 amino acids. CDR3 nucleotide sequence: TGCGCCAGCAGCCCCAGCTTCACCGGGGAGCTGTTTTTT. It translates to CASSPSFTGELFF.

A word on this clone: The sample has other DNA sequences that encode this CDR3 too. The chain recombines TRBV19 with TRBJ1-6; the match to TRBD1 covers 7 bases. This CDR3 is 15 amino acids long. V trimming: 1 base; J trimming: 5 bases; junction bases outside the gene matches: 2. Germline CDR1 LNHDA, CDR2 SQIVND (reference sequence). In DNA, the CDR3 is TGTGCCAGTAGTATAGGACAGGGAGATAATTCACCCCTCCACTTT. It yields the protein CASSIGQGDNSPLHF.

This rearrangement joins TRBV7-9 to TRBJ1-1; TRBD1 aligns across 8 bases. The germline V gene has CDR1 SEHNR and CDR2 FQNEAQ (reference sequence). The trim removed 5 bases at V and 7 bases at J, leaving 9 bases unmatched. The CDR3 has 14 residues. CDR3 loop: CASSPGQGDIEAFF. The CDR3 DNA reads as TGTGCCAGCAGCCCTGGACAGGGAGATATTGAAGCTTTCTTT.

The chain joins TRBV5-4 to TRBJ2-3; D is perhaps TRBD2 (5 bases). The V gene lost 1 base and the J gene lost 1 base, with 7 bases spanning the gap. CDR1 and CDR2 (germline): SGHNT, YYREEE (reference sequence). The CDR3 covers 14 residues. The CDR3 spells CASSLSSGTDTQYF. DNA of the CDR3: TGTGCCAGCAGCTTGAGTAGCGGCACAGATACGCAGTATTTT.

J is TRBJ1-1 and V is TRBV5-6; D call uncertain. Trimming shortened V by 1 base and J by 1 base, and 2 bases separated the two germline ends. CDR3 length equals 12 residues. Per germline, CDR1 SGHDT and CDR2 YYEEEE. In DNA, the CDR3 is TGTGCCAGCAGCTTGAGGAACACTGAAGCTTTCTTT. The encoded protein is CASSLRNTEAFF.

The rearrangement links TRBV20-1 to TRBJ1-5, with D tentatively TRBD1 (5 bases). V lost 3 bases and J 4 bases, leaving 10 bases between the germline ends. The CDR3 extends over 13 amino acids. Per the germline V gene, CDR1 is DFQATT and CDR2 is SNEGSKA (reference sequence). CDR3 coding DNA: TGCAGTGCTAGTGGGGGTTATAATCAGCCCCAGCATTTT. Protein sequence: CSASGGYNQPQHF.

CDR3 sequence: CASSGDPPGLVQYF. The CDR3 DNA reads TGTGCCAGCAGCGGAGACCCTCCGGGACTAGTTCAGTATTTT. The chain uses TRBV3-1 (or the pseudogene TRBV3-2) and TRBJ2-3; 8 bases match TRBD2. Germline trimming cut 5 bases from V and 12 bases from J; bases unmatched to any gene: 13. Germline V gene data show CDR1 as LGHDT and CDR2 as YNNKEL (reference sequence). This CDR3 region has 14 residues.

The gene calls are TRBV30 and TRBJ1-5, with D unresolved. There are 12 residues in the CDR3. From germline, CDR1 is GTSNPN and CDR2 SVGIG (reference sequence). V was shortened by 2 bases and J by 4 bases, with 6 bases between the two germline ends. The CDR3 sequence is CAWSPGNQPQHF. CDR3 bases: TGTGCCTGGAGTCCGGGGAATCAGCCCCAGCATTTT. Filled out from reference TRBV30 and TRBJ1-5, the complete variable domain reads SQTIHQWPATLVQPVGSPLSLECTVEGTSNPNLYWYRQAAGRGLQLLFYSVGIGQISSEVPQNLSASRPQDRQFILSSKKLLLSDSGFYLCAWSPGNQPQHFGDGTRLSIL.

CDR3 sequence reads: CASSLAGTSEAFF. CDR3 in DNA: TGTGCCAGCAGTTTAGCGGGAACCTCTGAAGCTTTCTTT. The gene calls are TRBV12-3 or TRBV12-4 and TRBJ1-1, with D unresolved. V lost 0 bases to trimming and J lost 6 bases, with 8 bases between them. The CDR3 has 13 amino acids.

The chain recombines TRBV27 with TRBJ2-7; TRBD1 agrees at 7 bases. Germline assignment: CDR1 MNHEY and CDR2 SMNVEV (reference sequence). This CDR3 is 14 amino acids long. The V and J ends lost 6 bases and 6 bases, in that order; junction bases with no gene match: 11. CDR3 nucleotides: TGTGCCAGCAGGGAGACAGGGCCCCTAAGCGAGCAGTACTTC. It encodes CASRETGPLSEQYF.

The rearrangement uses TRBV4-1 and TRBJ1-4; 7 bases map to TRBD1. The trim removed 5 bases at V and 6 bases at J, leaving 9 bases unmatched. This CDR3 has 15 residues. The germline CDR1 and CDR2 sequences are MGHRA and YSYEKL. The CDR3 bases are TGCGCCAGCAGCGACATACAGGGGCCGTATGAAAAACTGTTTTTT. Translating it yields CASSDIQGPYEKLFF.

The V and J genes are TRBV27 and TRBJ2-7; tentatively, D is TRBD2 (5 bases). Germline loops: CDR1 MNHEY, CDR2 SMNVEV (reference sequence). CDR3 size: 15 residues. V was clipped by 5 bases and J by 3 bases, with 17 bases between them. CDR3 in DNA: TGTGCCAGCAGTCCTAAATCGGGATCCCTCTACGAGCAGTACTTC. Its translation: CASSPKSGSLYEQYF.

The rearrangement joins TRBV11-2 to TRBJ2-5; 9 bases align to TRBD2. The CDR3 has 16 residues. Trimming took 3 bases from V and 3 from J; bases not matched to a gene: 8. Germline V gives CDR1 SGHAT, CDR2 FQNNGV. Here the CDR3 reads CASSLLAGRPKETQYF. The CDR3, as DNA: TGTGCCAGCAGCTTGCTAGCGGGAAGACCCAAAGAGACCCAGTACTTC.

This chain links TRBV7-6 with TRBJ2-7; 10 bases align to TRBD2. J was trimmed by 2 bases and V by 6 bases; bases with no gene match: 10. From germline, CDR1 is SGHVS and CDR2 FNYEAQ. The CDR3 is 16 amino acids. Here the CDR3 DNA reads TGTGCCAGCAGTTACACCGCAGCGGGGGGGCCCTACGAGCAGTACTTC. Protein: CASSYTAAGGPYEQYF.

The count of this clone is one. V gene TRBV2 combines with J gene TRBJ1-2, with a tentative D call TRBD1 (6 bases). The CDR3 covers 13 residues. The V gene's germline CDR1 is SNHLY and CDR2 FYNNEI. The germline V and J ends were trimmed by 6 bases and 7 bases, with 15 bases remaining between them. CDR3 region: CASRNRELSGYTF. The CDR3 DNA sequence: TGTGCCAGCAGGAACAGGGAATTGTCTGGCTACACCTTC.

V and J are TRBV7-6 and TRBJ1-4; TRBD1 agrees at 8 bases. The ends lost 0 bases at V and 8 bases at J; junction bases unmatched: 5. The CDR3 has 15 residues. Per the germline V gene, CDR1 is SGHVS and CDR2 is FNYEAQ. The CDR3 coding sequence is TGTGCCAGCAGCTTAGCGGCAGGGGGCAGCGAAAAACTGTTTTTT. Translating gives CASSLAAGGSEKLFF.

V gene TRBV12-3 or TRBV12-4 combines with J gene TRBJ1-1; D not resolved. V gave up 3 bases and J gave up 2 bases, with 7 bases separating them. This CDR3 is built from 13 residues. DNA of the CDR3: TGTGCCAGCAGTTTTACAGATAACACTGAAGCTTTCTTT. It specifies CASSFTDNTEAFF.

This clone showed up just a few times. CDR3 sequence reads: CASSLGAGGNEQFF. The DNA of the CDR3 is TGTGCCAGCAGCTTGGGAGCAGGGGGCAATGAGCAGTTCTTC. J is TRBJ2-1 and V is TRBV5-6; 7 positions agree with TRBD1. The CDR3 consists of 14 residues. Germline CDR1 reads SGHDT; CDR2 reads YYEEEE. The V and J ends lost 0 bases and 6 bases, in that order; junction bases with no gene match: 3.

The chain employs TRBV19 and TRBJ1-6; 7 bases are a match to TRBD1. With V trimmed by 5 bases and J by 8 bases, 18 bases remained unmatched. From germline, CDR1 is LNHDA and CDR2 SQIVND (reference sequence). The CDR3 length is 18 residues. This chain's CDR3 is CASSPYRQGTGVDSPLHF. As DNA, the CDR3 is TGTGCCAGTAGTCCTTACCGACAGGGCACGGGTGTGGATTCACCCCTCCACTTT.

The CDR3 bases are TGTGCCAGCAGCGTACAGGGGGAGGGCAATGAAAAACTGTTTTTT. Its protein is CASSVQGEGNEKLFF. J is TRBJ1-4 and V is TRBV5-4; 8 bases align to TRBD1. V trimming: 4 bases; J trimming: 5 bases; junction bases outside the gene matches: 7. Germline V gene sequence: CDR1 SGHNT, CDR2 YYREEE (reference sequence). The CDR3 extends over 15 amino acids.

The chain couples TRBV30 to TRBJ1-6, with a weak D call TRBD1 (5 bases). Germline loops: CDR1 GTSNPN, CDR2 SVGIG (reference sequence). The CDR3 sequence is 13 residues long. V was clipped by 1 base and J by 10 bases, with 11 bases between them. Written as DNA, the CDR3 is TGTGCCTGGAGTGAGGGGTTTGGGTCACCCCTCCACTTT. Its translation: CAWSEGFGSPLHF.

By its share, this clone is medium-sized. The chain couples TRBV27 to TRBJ2-3; D is ambiguous. Trimming took off 6 bases at V and 4 bases at J, with 14 bases between the two ends. Germline CDR1 MNHEY, CDR2 SMNVEV (reference sequence). The CDR3 runs 14 residues. DNA of the CDR3: TGTGCCAGCAGCCCCTGGACGGACCCAGATACGCAGTATTTT. Translation: CASSPWTDPDTQYF.

This clone was counted a few times. This chain connects TRBV10-2 to TRBJ1-1, with D hard to call. With 3 bases removed from V and 5 bases from J, the gap between germline ends came to 4 bases. The CDR3 totals 11 residues. Germline loops: CDR1 WSHSY, CDR2 SAAADI. The CDR3 sequence: CASSERTEAFF. The DNA for the CDR3 is TGCGCCAGCAGTGAACGGACTGAAGCTTTCTTT.

A word on this clone: The sample carries other DNA sequences with the same CDR3. V usage is TRBV12-3 or TRBV12-4 and J usage is TRBJ2-3; D possibly corresponds to TRBD2 (5 bases). V lost 5 bases to trimming and J lost 3 bases, with 9 bases between them. This CDR3 spans 13 amino acids. The CDR3 spells CASSPRGTDTQYF. As DNA, the CDR3 is TGTGCCAGCAGTCCCCGAGGGACAGATACGCAGTATTTT.